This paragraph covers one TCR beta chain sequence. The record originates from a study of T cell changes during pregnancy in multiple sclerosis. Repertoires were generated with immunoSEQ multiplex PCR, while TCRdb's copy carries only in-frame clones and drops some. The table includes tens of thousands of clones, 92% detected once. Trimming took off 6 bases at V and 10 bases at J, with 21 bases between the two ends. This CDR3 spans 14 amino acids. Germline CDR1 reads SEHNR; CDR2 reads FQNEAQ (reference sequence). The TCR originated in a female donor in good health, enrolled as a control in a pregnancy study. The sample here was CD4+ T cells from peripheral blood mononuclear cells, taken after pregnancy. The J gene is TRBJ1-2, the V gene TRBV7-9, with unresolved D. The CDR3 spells CASRAEGLMGDYTF. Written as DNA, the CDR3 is TGTGCCAGCAGAGCAGAGGGTCTCATGGGAGACTACACCTTC.